The present TCR beta chain was sequenced within a study of cytomegalovirus exposure and HLA in healthy donors. Study-wide background: From HLA-typed donors, an early data release held around 80 million unique TCRs.

As to this clone: Its antigen remains unidentified.

The study, taken as a whole, reports: Later on, analysis showed that most CMV-associated TCR beta chains appeared to be HLA-restricted. Previous analysis showed most TCR beta V segments were productive about 90% or about 30% of the time.

CDR3 length: 13 amino acids. V gave up 6 bases and J gave up 2 bases, with 8 bases separating them. Germline V gene lookup returns CDR1 MDHEN and CDR2 SYDVKM. With 60 Vbeta and 13 Jbeta primers, the PCR was carried out. Repertoires were generated with immunoSEQ multiplex PCR, while TCRdb's copy carries only in-frame clones and drops some. Among 35,000 to 45,000 clones listed, roughly 81% were seen once. This sequence was found in a woman aged 35 to 49 in good health and CMV-seronegative. Sequencing was done on a sample of PBMCs. This sequence joins TRBV28 and TRBJ1-5; tentative D call: TRBD1 (5 bases). CDR3 DNA: TGTGCCAGCAGGCTGACAGGCAATCAGCCCCAGCATTTT. Translating it yields CASRLTGNQPQHF.